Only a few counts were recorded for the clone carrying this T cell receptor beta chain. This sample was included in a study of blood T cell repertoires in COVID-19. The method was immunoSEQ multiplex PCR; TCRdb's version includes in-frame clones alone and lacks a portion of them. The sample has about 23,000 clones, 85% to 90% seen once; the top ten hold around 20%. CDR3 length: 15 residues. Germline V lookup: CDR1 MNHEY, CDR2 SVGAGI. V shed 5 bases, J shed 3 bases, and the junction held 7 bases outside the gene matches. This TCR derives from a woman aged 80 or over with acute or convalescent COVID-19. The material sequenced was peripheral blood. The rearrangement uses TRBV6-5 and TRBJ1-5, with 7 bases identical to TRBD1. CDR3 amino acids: CASSPDRRDNQPQHF. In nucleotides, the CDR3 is TGTGCCAGCAGTCCGGACAGGAGGGACAATCAGCCCCAGCATTTT.